Listed here are 16 T cell receptor beta chains from one sample, sequenced in a study of beta chain features in type 1 diabetes. Study-level results: All four CD4+ subsets from Type 1 diabetes patients carried moderately but significantly shorter TCRB CDR3s.

TCRB transcripts that were expressed got sequenced, as all of the isolated RNA had been reverse transcribed. Libraries were prepared by immunoSEQ multiplex PCR; TCRdb keeps only in-frame clonotypes and omits some of them. The top ten clones hold around 0.016% of a sample with some 290,000 clones, approximately 14% of them seen once. Their antigen targets remain unknown. Sequencing used naive CD4+ T cells from blood. The source is a man aged 25 to 40 with type 1 diabetes.

This clone occurred a few times. The chain is built from TRBV5-1 and TRBJ2-3; 9 positions match TRBD2. Germline CDR1 SGHRS, CDR2 YFSETQ. V shed 0 bases and J 2 bases; nucleotides not matched to a gene: 7. There are 17 residues in the CDR3. In DNA form, the CDR3 reads TGCGCCAGCAGCTTGGGTGCGACTAGCGGTCCCACAGATACGCAGTATTTT. This translates into CASSLGATSGPTDTQYF.

The DNA of the CDR3 is TGTGCCAGCAGCCAAGGGTCGGATCAGCCCCAGCATTTT. Protein product: CASSQGSDQPQHF. This rearrangement joins TRBV4-2 to TRBJ1-5; the D is unclear. Germline loops: CDR1 LGHNA, CDR2 YNFKEQ. This CDR3 contains 13 residues. Trimming left V 1 base short and J 5 bases short, with 6 bases between.

The gene calls are TRBV15 and TRBJ2-7, with 9 bases identical to TRBD1. Germline V gene data show CDR1 as LNHNV and CDR2 as YYDKDF (reference sequence). The V and J ends lost 3 bases and 2 bases, in that order; junction bases with no gene match: 5. The CDR3 is made up of 15 amino acids. This CDR3 reads CATSSTGQGAYEQYF. The CDR3 region has the DNA TGTGCCACCAGCAGTACGGGACAGGGAGCCTACGAGCAGTACTTC.

The J gene is TRBJ1-2, the V gene TRBV4-2; D ambiguous. V lost 1 base and J 0 bases, leaving 15 bases between the germline ends. This CDR3 region has 17 residues. Germline V gene data show CDR1 as LGHNA and CDR2 as YNFKEQ. The CDR3 DNA reads TGTGCCAGCAGCCAAGTTGGCCCTACAGATTCTAACTATGGCTACACCTTC. It codes for CASSQVGPTDSNYGYTF.

This clone occurred once. The CDR3 nucleotides read TGTGCCAGCTCACGCCTACGGGAGGCACTCGGGGAGCTGTTTTTT. This gives the protein CASSRLREALGELFF. J is TRBJ2-2 and V is TRBV18; 7 bases are a match to TRBD2. The germline V gene encodes CDR1 KGHSH and CDR2 LQKENI. J was trimmed by 7 bases and V by 4 bases; bases with no gene match: 9. The length of the CDR3 is 15 residues. The full variable domain, its missing parts supplied by reference TRBV18 and TRBJ2-2, is NAGVMQNPRHLVRRRGQEARLRCSPMKGHSHVYWYRQLPEEGLKFMVYLQKENIIDESGMPKERFSAEFPKEGPSILRIQQVVRGDSAAYFCASSRLREALGELFFGEGSRLTVL.

The chain has TRBV28 and TRBJ2-7; D is unresolved. Germline CDR1 is MDHEN and CDR2 is SYDVKM. Trimming shortened V by 6 bases and J by 4 bases, and 7 bases separated the two germline ends. This CDR3 has 11 amino acids. CDR3 sequence (DNA): TGTGCCAGCAGCCAACTTTACGAGCAGTACTTC. This gives the protein CASSQLYEQYF.

The chain employs TRBV15 and TRBJ2-5; 11 bases align to TRBD1. The V and J ends lost 3 bases and 2 bases, in that order; junction bases with no gene match: 2. Germline CDR1 is LNHNV and CDR2 is YYDKDF (reference sequence). The CDR3 covers 15 residues. The DNA of the CDR3 is TGTGCCACCAGCAGGGGACAGGGGGTTCAAGAGACCCAGTACTTC. This codes for CATSRGQGVQETQYF.

Only a few counts were recorded for this clone. The V gene is TRBV7-9, the J gene TRBJ2-2, with TRBD1 matching 8 bases. The length of the CDR3 is 15 residues. Germline-derived CDR1 and CDR2 are SEHNR and FQNEAQ (reference sequence). The V and J ends lost 4 bases and 1 base, in that order; junction bases with no gene match: 2. The CDR3 DNA follows: TGTGCCAGCAGCTCCGACAGGGGGAACACCGGGGAGCTGTTTTTT. This gives the protein CASSSDRGNTGELFF. The whole variable domain, filled in from reference TRBV7-9 and TRBJ2-2, reads DTGVSQNPRHKITKRGQNVTFRCDPISEHNRLYWYRQTLGQGPEFLTYFQNEAQLEKSRLLSDRFSAERPKGSFSTLEIQRTEQGDSAMYLCASSSDRGNTGELFFGEGSRLTVL.

This chain links TRBV27 with TRBJ2-5, with 7 positions matching TRBD2. Germline V gene sequence: CDR1 MNHEY, CDR2 SMNVEV (reference sequence). CDR3 size: 17 residues. Unmatched junction bases numbered 18, after V lost 6 bases and J lost 5 bases. In nucleotides, the CDR3 is TGTGCCAGCAGATCGAGGGCTGGGGGGGGAGGTCTTGAGACCCAGTACTTC. It translates to CASRSRAGGGGLETQYF.

In its sample, this clone was seen a few times. The rearrangement joins TRBV11-2 to TRBJ2-5; tentatively, D is TRBD2 (7 bases). This CDR3 comprises 15 residues. From germline, CDR1 is SGHAT and CDR2 FQNNGV. V was clipped by 5 bases and J by 6 bases, with 19 bases between them. The CDR3 nucleotides read TGTGCCAGCAGCCCCCGACGGGGGGCGATGCAGACCCAGTACTTC. This encodes CASSPRRGAMQTQYF.

CDR3 protein: CASSTGTHNEKLFF. The CDR3 region has the DNA TGTGCCAGCAGTACCGGGACACATAATGAAAAACTGTTTTTT. V usage is TRBV4-2 and J usage is TRBJ1-4, with a tentative D call TRBD1 (6 bases). From germline, CDR1 is LGHNA and CDR2 YNFKEQ. V was cut by 6 bases and J by 4 bases, with 12 bases left in between. This CDR3 region has 14 residues.

The chain is built from TRBV4-2 and TRBJ2-3, with 7 positions matching TRBD2. This CDR3 region has 15 residues. V shed 0 bases and J 5 bases; nucleotides not matched to a gene: 5. Germline V gives CDR1 LGHNA, CDR2 YNFKEQ. This CDR3 is CASSQETSLLDTQYF. Written as DNA, the CDR3 is TGTGCCAGCAGCCAAGAGACTAGCCTATTAGATACGCAGTATTTT.

There are a few counts of this clone. The CDR3 DNA reads as TGTGCCAGCAGTGACGGACAGGGATTAAATATTAACGGCTACACCTTC. Encoded protein: CASSDGQGLNINGYTF. The V call is TRBV25-1, the J call TRBJ1-2, with 8 positions matching TRBD1. The CDR3 runs 16 residues. V lost 3 bases to trimming and J lost 8 bases; unmatched junction nucleotides: 14. CDR1 MGHDK and CDR2 SYGVNS come from the germline V gene.

J is TRBJ2-5 and V is TRBV4-2; D may be TRBD1 (6 bases). Germline loops: CDR1 LGHNA, CDR2 YNFKEQ. This CDR3 has 14 amino acids. The V and J ends lost 4 bases and 5 bases respectively, with 14 bases between them. CDR3 bases: TGTGCCAGCAGCCTAGGGGGAGAGCGGGAGACCCAGTACTTC. This sequence encodes CASSLGGERETQYF.

The chain recombines TRBV18 with TRBJ2-7, with 10 bases lining up with TRBD2. The CDR3 has 14 amino acids. CDR1 is KGHSH and CDR2 is LQKENI in the germline V gene. J was trimmed by 4 bases and V by 3 bases; bases with no gene match: 3. The CDR3 coding sequence is TGTGCCAGCTCACCTACTAGCGGGGTATACGAGCAGTACTTC. This sequence encodes CASSPTSGVYEQYF.

The chain has TRBV2 and TRBJ2-1, with 7 bases matching TRBD1. CDR1 SNHLY and CDR2 FYNNEI come from the germline V gene. J was trimmed by 2 bases and V by 6 bases; bases with no gene match: 4. The CDR3 consists of 14 residues. CDR3 in amino acids: CASSPGTAYNEQFF. The DNA of the CDR3 is TGTGCCAGCAGCCCCGGGACAGCCTACAATGAGCAGTTCTTC.